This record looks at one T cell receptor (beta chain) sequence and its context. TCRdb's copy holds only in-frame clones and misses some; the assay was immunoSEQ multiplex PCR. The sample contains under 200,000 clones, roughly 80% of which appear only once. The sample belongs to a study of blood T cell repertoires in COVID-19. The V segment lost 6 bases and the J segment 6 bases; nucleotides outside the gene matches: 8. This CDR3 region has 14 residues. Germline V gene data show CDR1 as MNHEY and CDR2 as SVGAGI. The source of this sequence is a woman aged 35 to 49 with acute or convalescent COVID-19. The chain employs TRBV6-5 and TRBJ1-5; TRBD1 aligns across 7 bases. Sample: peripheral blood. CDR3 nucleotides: TGTGCCAGCAGCGGCGGGGACAGTGGTCAGCCCCAGCATTTT. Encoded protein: CASSGGDSGQPQHF.